These T cell receptor beta chains were read from a single sample in a study of Graves' ophthalmopathy and Graves' hyperthyroidism. TCRdb ran MiXCR on the multiplex PCR reads and lists one entry per CDR3 protein. The sample comprises about 210,000 distinct CDR3 sequences, 25% to 30% of which are singletons, and 9.1% rests with the top ten. The sequenced material came from peripheral blood. These receptors were obtained from a man aged 50-59 years with Graves' ophthalmopathy. Both conserved end residues are part of each CDR3. Fields, in order: J gene, D gene, clone size, V gene, CDR3 DNA, CDR3 protein. The D gene is left open where the match is weak. Some rows have no size entry. The others give once, few or many, or a class for an expanded clone.

j_call: TRBJ2-7
d_call: TRBD2
clone_size: .
v_call: TRBV12-3/TRBV12-4
cdr3_nt: TGTGCCAGCAGTTTAAACAGCGGGGGGCCCTACGAGCAGTACTTC
cdr3_aa: CASSLNSGGPYEQYF

j_call: TRBJ1-5
d_call: .
clone_size: many
v_call: TRBV6-5
cdr3_nt: TGTGCCAGCAGCCTAGAGGGGCGGTTTGGGATCCATCAGCCCCAGCATTTT
cdr3_aa: CASSLEGRFGIHQPQHF

j_call: TRBJ2-7
d_call: .
clone_size: once
v_call: TRBV20-1
cdr3_nt: TGCAGTGCTGTCGACGGTCGCAAAAGTGATTACGAGCAGTACTTC
cdr3_aa: CSAVDGRKSDYEQYF

j_call: TRBJ2-5
d_call: .
clone_size: many
v_call: TRBV3-1
cdr3_nt: TGTGCCAGCAGCCAAGGGGGTGAGACCCAGTACTTC
cdr3_aa: CASSQGGETQYF

j_call: TRBJ2-5
d_call: .
clone_size: many
v_call: TRBV14
cdr3_nt: TGTGCCAGCAGCCAAGGGTCAGAGACCCAGTACTTC
cdr3_aa: CASSQGSETQYF

j_call: TRBJ2-7
d_call: TRBD1
clone_size: many
v_call: TRBV28
cdr3_nt: TGTGCCAGCAGCCCGACAGGGGGCGGCCACTACGAGCAGTACTTC
cdr3_aa: CASSPTGGGHYEQYF

j_call: TRBJ1-2
d_call: .
clone_size: many
v_call: TRBV6-5
cdr3_nt: TGTGCCAGCAGTTACTCGGGGGACTACTATGGCTACACCTTC
cdr3_aa: CASSYSGDYYGYTF

j_call: TRBJ2-7
d_call: .
clone_size: many
v_call: TRBV11-2
cdr3_nt: TGTGCCAGCAGCTTAGTAGGGGGGGCTGACGAGCAGTACTTC
cdr3_aa: CASSLVGGADEQYF

j_call: TRBJ2-2
d_call: TRBD2
clone_size: once
v_call: TRBV6-5
cdr3_nt: TGTGCCAGCAGTTACCCAGCGGGAGGTTACACCGGGGAGCTGTTTTTT
cdr3_aa: CASSYPAGGYTGELFF

j_call: TRBJ2-2
d_call: .
clone_size: many
v_call: TRBV10-1
cdr3_nt: TGCGCCAGCCGAGGGGCGCCGAACACCGGGGAGCTGTTTTTT
cdr3_aa: CASRGAPNTGELFF

j_call: TRBJ1-2
d_call: .
clone_size: .
v_call: TRBV9
cdr3_nt: TGTGCCAGCACCCGGAATAACTATGGCTACACCTTC
cdr3_aa: CASTRNNYGYTF

j_call: TRBJ1-3
d_call: .
clone_size: many
v_call: TRBV14
cdr3_nt: TGTGCCAGCAGCCAAGATCCCAACGGAAACACCATATATTTT
cdr3_aa: CASSQDPNGNTIYF

j_call: TRBJ1-2
d_call: .
clone_size: many
v_call: TRBV30
cdr3_nt: TGTGCCTTCGATAAGGGGGTTAACTATGGCTACACCTTC
cdr3_aa: CAFDKGVNYGYTF

j_call: TRBJ2-7
d_call: TRBD1
clone_size: .
v_call: TRBV2
cdr3_nt: TGTGCCAGCAGTGACGTAGGACAGGGCTACGAGCAGTACTTC
cdr3_aa: CASSDVGQGYEQYF

j_call: TRBJ1-2
d_call: .
clone_size: .
v_call: TRBV6-1
cdr3_nt: TGTGCCAGCAGTGGAAGGATCAGGGGTGTTTATGGCTACACCTTC
cdr3_aa: CASSGRIRGVYGYTF

j_call: TRBJ2-7
d_call: TRBD2
clone_size: .
v_call: TRBV12-3/TRBV12-4
cdr3_nt: TGTGCCAGCAGGGGGGGGACTAGCGAAACCTACGAGCAGTACTTC
cdr3_aa: CASRGGTSETYEQYF

j_call: TRBJ1-1
d_call: .
clone_size: many
v_call: TRBV12-3/TRBV12-4
cdr3_nt: TGTGCCAGCAGGAGGTCTGGGACTGAAGCTTTCTTT
cdr3_aa: CASRRSGTEAFF

j_call: TRBJ1-5
d_call: .
clone_size: many
v_call: TRBV7-9
cdr3_nt: TGTGCCAGCAGCTTAAGAGGTGGGCAGGATCAGCCCCAGCATTTT
cdr3_aa: CASSLRGGQDQPQHF

j_call: TRBJ1-5
d_call: .
clone_size: .
v_call: TRBV7-8
cdr3_nt: TGTGCCAGTTCTAATCAGCCCCAGCATTTT
cdr3_aa: CASSNQPQHF

j_call: TRBJ1-2
d_call: TRBD1
clone_size: .
v_call: TRBV28
cdr3_nt: TGTGCCAGCAGTCATACACAGGGGAGCTATGGCTACACCTTC
cdr3_aa: CASSHTQGSYGYTF

j_call: TRBJ1-3
d_call: TRBD1
clone_size: many
v_call: TRBV29-1
cdr3_nt: TGCAGCGTTGTAAGGCAGGGGGCGAACACCATATATTTT
cdr3_aa: CSVVRQGANTIYF

j_call: TRBJ2-7
d_call: TRBD1
clone_size: .
v_call: TRBV6-1
cdr3_nt: TGTGCCAGCAGATCCGGGACAGGGGTCGAGCAGTACTTC
cdr3_aa: CASRSGTGVEQYF

j_call: TRBJ2-7
d_call: TRBD2
clone_size: .
v_call: TRBV6-5
cdr3_nt: TGTGCCAGCAGTTACTCGTTACTAGCGGTTTCCTACGAGCAGTACTTC
cdr3_aa: CASSYSLLAVSYEQYF

j_call: TRBJ1-1
d_call: .
clone_size: many
v_call: TRBV5-1
cdr3_nt: TGCGCCAGCAGACAGGCGGGGGTTGGGACCACTGAAGCTTTCTTT
cdr3_aa: CASRQAGVGTTEAFF

j_call: TRBJ1-2
d_call: .
clone_size: many
v_call: TRBV6-5
cdr3_nt: TGTGCCAGCAGAGGACCGAGAGCAAACTATGGCTACACCTTC
cdr3_aa: CASRGPRANYGYTF

j_call: TRBJ2-7
d_call: TRBD1
clone_size: many
v_call: TRBV2
cdr3_nt: TGTGCCAGCAGACCGGGACAGGGACAATACGAGCAGTACTTC
cdr3_aa: CASRPGQGQYEQYF

j_call: TRBJ2-7
d_call: TRBD2
clone_size: many
v_call: TRBV6-2/TRBV6-3
cdr3_nt: TGTGCCAGCAGCTACGGACTAGCGGGGGCTTACGAGCAGTACTTC
cdr3_aa: CASSYGLAGAYEQYF

j_call: TRBJ2-7
d_call: .
clone_size: .
v_call: TRBV7-2
cdr3_nt: TGTGCCAGCAGCATCCAACAGGGTGTGGCCTACGAGCAGTACTTC
cdr3_aa: CASSIQQGVAYEQYF

j_call: TRBJ1-3
d_call: .
clone_size: many
v_call: TRBV7-9
cdr3_nt: TGTGCCAGCAGCGCCAGGGGCCAGTCCGGCCTCTCTGGAAACACCATATATTTT
cdr3_aa: CASSARGQSGLSGNTIYF

j_call: TRBJ1-6
d_call: .
clone_size: many
v_call: TRBV3-1
cdr3_nt: TGTGCCAGCAGCCGCCTGACGGGGGAAAATTCACCCCTCCACTTT
cdr3_aa: CASSRLTGENSPLHF

j_call: TRBJ2-7
d_call: .
clone_size: many
v_call: TRBV28
cdr3_nt: TGTGCCAGCAGTTTAGGTGTTGCCCCCTACGAGCAGTACTTC
cdr3_aa: CASSLGVAPYEQYF

j_call: TRBJ1-2
d_call: TRBD1
clone_size: many
v_call: TRBV19
cdr3_nt: TGTGCCTCGAGCCGGGACAGACCTCCCTATGGCTACACCTTC
cdr3_aa: CASSRDRPPYGYTF

j_call: TRBJ1-3
d_call: .
clone_size: many
v_call: TRBV20-1
cdr3_nt: TGCAGTGCTAGGGACGGTGGCTCTGGAAACACCATATATTTT
cdr3_aa: CSARDGGSGNTIYF

j_call: TRBJ2-2
d_call: TRBD2
clone_size: .
v_call: TRBV12-3/TRBV12-4
cdr3_nt: TGTGCCACCAGTGAGGCCCCGCGAGGGAGGGCCGGGGAGCTGTTTTTT
cdr3_aa: CATSEAPRGRAGELFF

j_call: TRBJ2-7
d_call: .
clone_size: many
v_call: TRBV6-2/TRBV6-3
cdr3_nt: TGTGCCAGCAGTTACGGGTTTACCTACGAGCAGTACTTC
cdr3_aa: CASSYGFTYEQYF

j_call: TRBJ1-6
d_call: .
clone_size: many
v_call: TRBV6-5
cdr3_nt: TGTGCCAGCAGTTCCAGGTCCTACGGGCCCCTAAGCTCCTATAATTCACCCCTCCACTTT
cdr3_aa: CASSSRSYGPLSSYNSPLHF

j_call: TRBJ2-2
d_call: TRBD1
clone_size: many
v_call: TRBV6-5
cdr3_nt: TGTGCCAGCACCACACCGGGACAGAGGAGCACCGGGGAGCTGTTTTTT
cdr3_aa: CASTTPGQRSTGELFF

j_call: TRBJ1-2
d_call: TRBD1
clone_size: many
v_call: TRBV20-1
cdr3_nt: TGCAGTGCTGAGGGGACAGTGAACTATGGCTACACCTTC
cdr3_aa: CSAEGTVNYGYTF

j_call: TRBJ2-5
d_call: .
clone_size: .
v_call: TRBV20-1
cdr3_nt: TGCAGTGCTAGCGTGGCAGGGAAAGAGACCCAGTACTTC
cdr3_aa: CSASVAGKETQYF

j_call: TRBJ2-5
d_call: .
clone_size: many
v_call: TRBV6-5
cdr3_nt: TGTGCCAGCGAAGGAGGAGGGGGCTCCCAAGAGACCCAGTACTTC
cdr3_aa: CASEGGGGSQETQYF

j_call: TRBJ2-5
d_call: .
clone_size: .
v_call: TRBV11-2
cdr3_nt: TGTGCCAGCAGCTTCACAGGGTCGCGAGAGACCCAGTACTTC
cdr3_aa: CASSFTGSRETQYF

j_call: TRBJ2-7
d_call: .
clone_size: many
v_call: TRBV3-1
cdr3_nt: TGTGCCAGCAGCCACGGGGGCTACGAGCAGTACTTC
cdr3_aa: CASSHGGYEQYF

j_call: TRBJ1-6
d_call: .
clone_size: many
v_call: TRBV4-1
cdr3_nt: TGCGCCAGCAGCCAGGGACGCGGGTCACCCCTCCACTTT
cdr3_aa: CASSQGRGSPLHF

j_call: TRBJ2-2
d_call: TRBD2
clone_size: .
v_call: TRBV7-8
cdr3_nt: TGTGCCAGCAGCTCCCGGACTAGCGGGAGAGGGACCGGGGAGCTGTTTTTT
cdr3_aa: CASSSRTSGRGTGELFF

j_call: TRBJ2-7
d_call: .
clone_size: many
v_call: TRBV28
cdr3_nt: TGTGCCAGCAGCAGTATATTGGCGGGCTCCCGGGGACAGTACTTC
cdr3_aa: CASSSILAGSRGQYF